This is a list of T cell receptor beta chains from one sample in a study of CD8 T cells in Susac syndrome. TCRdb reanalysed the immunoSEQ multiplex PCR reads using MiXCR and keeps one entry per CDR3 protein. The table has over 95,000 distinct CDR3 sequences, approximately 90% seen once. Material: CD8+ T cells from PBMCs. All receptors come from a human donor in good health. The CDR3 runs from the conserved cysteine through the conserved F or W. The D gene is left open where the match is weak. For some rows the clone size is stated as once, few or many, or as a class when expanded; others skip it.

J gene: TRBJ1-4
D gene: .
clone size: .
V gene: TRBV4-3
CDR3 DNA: TGCGCCAGCAGCCAAGGGGAAGAACAGGGTGTCATTACTAATGAAAAACTGTTTTTT
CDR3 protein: CASSQGEEQGVITNEKLFF

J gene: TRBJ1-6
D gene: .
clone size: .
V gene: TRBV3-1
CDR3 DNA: TGTGCCAGCAGTCAGAGACCCTCCGGCGACAGCTATAATTCACCCCTCCACTTT
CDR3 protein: CASSQRPSGDSYNSPLHF

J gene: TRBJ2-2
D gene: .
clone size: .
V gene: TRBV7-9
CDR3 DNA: TGTGCCAGCAGCCATAACACCGGGGAGCTGTTTTTT
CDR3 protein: CASSHNTGELFF

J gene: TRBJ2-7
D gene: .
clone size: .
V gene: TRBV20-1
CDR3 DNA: TGCAGTGCTAGTTCCTTAGCCGGGTACGAGCAGTACTTC
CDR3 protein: CSASSLAGYEQYF

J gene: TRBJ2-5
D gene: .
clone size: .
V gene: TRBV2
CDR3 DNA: TGTGCCAGCAGTGTAGGGACGGAAGAGACCCAGTACTTC
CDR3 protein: CASSVGTEETQYF

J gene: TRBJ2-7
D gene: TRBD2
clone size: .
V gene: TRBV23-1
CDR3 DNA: TGCGCCAGCAGTCGTAAACGGGAGCGGGGCGAGCAGTACTTC
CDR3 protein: CASSRKRERGEQYF

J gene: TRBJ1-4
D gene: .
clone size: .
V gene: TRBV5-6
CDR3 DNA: TGTGCCAGCAGGCAAACCAAGGGGACTAATGAAAAACTGTTTTTT
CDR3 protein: CASRQTKGTNEKLFF

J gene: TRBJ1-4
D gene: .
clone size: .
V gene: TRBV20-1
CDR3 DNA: TGCAGTGCTAGAGTCAGTCCGGGAGGATGGACTAATGAAAAACTGTTTTTT
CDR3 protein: CSARVSPGGWTNEKLFF

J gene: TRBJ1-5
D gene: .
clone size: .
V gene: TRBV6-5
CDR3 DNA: TGTGCCAGCAGTTCCTACCAGGGTTCAAATCAGCCCCAGCATTTT
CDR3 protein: CASSSYQGSNQPQHF

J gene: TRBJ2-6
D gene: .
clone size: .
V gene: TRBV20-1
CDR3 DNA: TGCAGTGCTAGAGATTGGGGATCTGGGGCCAACGTCCTGACTTTC
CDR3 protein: CSARDWGSGANVLTF

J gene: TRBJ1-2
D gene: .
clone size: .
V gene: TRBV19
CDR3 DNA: TGTGCCAGTAGTATCCAGGGTAACGGCTACACCTTC
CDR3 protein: CASSIQGNGYTF

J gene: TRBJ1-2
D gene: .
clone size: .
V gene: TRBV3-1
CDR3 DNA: TGTGCCAGCAGCTCCCGTGAGGAAGGAGGCTACACCTTC
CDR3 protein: CASSSREEGGYTF

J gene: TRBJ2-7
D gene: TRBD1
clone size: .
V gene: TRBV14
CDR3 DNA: TGTGCCAGCAGCCTCGACAGGGGCGGTGAGCAGTACTTC
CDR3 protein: CASSLDRGGEQYF

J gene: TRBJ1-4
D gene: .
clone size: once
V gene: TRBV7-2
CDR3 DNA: TGTGCCAGCAGCTTTGGGACACCAACTAATGAAAAACTGTTTTTT
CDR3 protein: CASSFGTPTNEKLFF

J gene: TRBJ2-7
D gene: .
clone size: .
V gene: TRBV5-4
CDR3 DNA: TGTGCCAGCAGCTTGGGACAGGCCCCCTACGAGCAGTACTTC
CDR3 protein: CASSLGQAPYEQYF

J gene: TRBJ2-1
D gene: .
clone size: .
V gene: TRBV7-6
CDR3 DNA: TGTGCCAGCAGCTTAGTGGCCGACGTTGAGTTCTTC
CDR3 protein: CASSLVADVEFF

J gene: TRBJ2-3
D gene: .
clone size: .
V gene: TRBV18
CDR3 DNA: TGTGCCAGCTCGACGGGGAAAAGCGTCGAGCAGTATTTT
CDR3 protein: CASSTGKSVEQYF

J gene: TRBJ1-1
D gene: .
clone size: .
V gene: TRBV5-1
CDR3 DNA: TGCGCCAGCAGCTCTGCACGGACGATGCGAGCGGTTACTGAAGCTTTCTTT
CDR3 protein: CASSSARTMRAVTEAFF

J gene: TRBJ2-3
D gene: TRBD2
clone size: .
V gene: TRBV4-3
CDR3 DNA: TGCGCCAGCAGCCAAGATAGTCGGGGGGGATCGGATACGCAGTATTTT
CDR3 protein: CASSQDSRGGSDTQYF

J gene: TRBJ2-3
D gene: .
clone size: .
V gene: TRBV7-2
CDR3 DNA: TGTGCCAGCAGCTTGAACAGGGCCACAGATACGCAGTATTTT
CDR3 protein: CASSLNRATDTQYF

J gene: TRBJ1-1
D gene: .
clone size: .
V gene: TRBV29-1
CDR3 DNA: TGCAGCGTCCCAGGGAAGGATGGGGCTGAAGCTTTCTTT
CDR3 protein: CSVPGKDGAEAFF

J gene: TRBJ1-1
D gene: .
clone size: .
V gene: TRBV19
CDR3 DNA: TGTGCCAGTAGTATAGAGTGGGCCATGAACACTGAAGCTTTCTTT
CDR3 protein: CASSIEWAMNTEAFF

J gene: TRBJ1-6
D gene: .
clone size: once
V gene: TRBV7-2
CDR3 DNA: TGTGCCAGCAGCTTAAAGGGAAAGGAAGGGAACTTTAATTCACCCCTCCACTTT
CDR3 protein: CASSLKGKEGNFNSPLHF

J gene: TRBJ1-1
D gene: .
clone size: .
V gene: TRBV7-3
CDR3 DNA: TGTGCCAGCAGCTCCATAAGGGGGGGGGACACTGAAGCTTTCTTT
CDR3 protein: CASSSIRGGDTEAFF

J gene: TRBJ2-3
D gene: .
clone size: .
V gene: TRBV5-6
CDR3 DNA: TGTGCCAGCAGCTTTGCCCCCAAAGATACGCAGTATTTT
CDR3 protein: CASSFAPKDTQYF

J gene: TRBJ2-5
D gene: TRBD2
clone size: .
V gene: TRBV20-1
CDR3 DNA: TGCAGTGCTAGGAGGCTAGCGGGGGCCCAAGAGACCCAGTACTTC
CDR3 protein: CSARRLAGAQETQYF

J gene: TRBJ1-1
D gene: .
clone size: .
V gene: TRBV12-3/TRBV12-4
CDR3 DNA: TGTGCCAGCAGTCCGGGCGGAGGGAACACTGAAGCTTTCTTT
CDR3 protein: CASSPGGGNTEAFF

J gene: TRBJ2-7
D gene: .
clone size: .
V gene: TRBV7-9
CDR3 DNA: TGTGCCAGCAGCTTAGGAGGAGGGCATTCTGGCGAGCAGTACTTC
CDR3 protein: CASSLGGGHSGEQYF

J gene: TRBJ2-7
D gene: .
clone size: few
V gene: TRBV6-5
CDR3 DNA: TGTGCCAGTAGGGGGACGGCCGCCTACGAGCAGTACTTC
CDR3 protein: CASRGTAAYEQYF